The table lists the clone carrying this T cell receptor beta chain with many counts. Those patients with uncontrolled infection, other autoimmune disease, pregnancy or lactation were excluded. V shed 4 bases and J shed 4 bases, with 13 bases lying between them. Per germline, CDR1 SGHTA and CDR2 FQGTGA. The CDR3 is made up of 14 amino acids. This entry is derived from a study of T cells in Graves' hyperthyroidism and ophthalmopathy. Researchers took RNA transcripts and amplified the TCR beta CDR3 regions from them. TCR CDR3 regions were first amplified by RT-PCR with HTBI primers. TCRdb reprocessed the multiplex PCR reads via MiXCR and lists one record per CDR3 protein. The sample includes a few hundred thousand distinct CDR3 sequences, 40% to 55% of them seen just once.

The chain is built from TRBV7-3 and TRBJ1-2; possible D gene TRBD1, 6 bases. What was sequenced was peripheral blood or thyroid tissue (not recorded which). This receptor was taken from an adult woman with Graves' disease, either hyperthyroidism or ophthalmopathy (not recorded which). CDR3 nucleotide sequence: TGTGCCAGCAGCTCCGAAGACAGGAGCTATGGCTACACCTTC. Translating gives CASSSEDRSYGYTF.